The rows below give T cell receptor beta chains drawn from one sample of a study of graft-versus-host responses after intestinal transplantation. The antigens of these receptors remain unknown. Assay used: immunoSEQ multiplex PCR; TCRdb lists only in-frame clones, some missing. The data contain fewer than 80,000 clones, 85% to 95% of them singletons. The sequenced sample was unstimulated CD8+ T cells sorted from spleen or lymph node cells, obtained before transplant. These receptors came from a human donor who was the organ donor for an intestinal transplant. CDR3s leave out the opening cysteine and the closing phenylalanine or tryptophan. A D gene is named only where the DNA matches it firmly.

d_gene: NA; v_gene: TRBV5-6; j_gene: TRBJ2-1; len: 14; CDR3aa: ASSLGGGGIYNEQF
d_gene: TRBD1; v_gene: TRBV15; j_gene: TRBJ1-2; len: 12; CDR3aa: ATRGGQGAYGYT
d_gene: NA; v_gene: TRBV7-2; j_gene: TRBJ1-1; len: 14; CDR3aa: ASRDPLGISGTEAF
d_gene: TRBD1; v_gene: TRBV7-2; j_gene: TRBJ2-4; len: 17; CDR3aa: ASSLRDRKGSLAKNIQY
d_gene: NA; v_gene: TRBV6-5; j_gene: TRBJ1-5; len: 12; CDR3aa: ASSPTLTGQPQH
d_gene: NA; v_gene: TRBV11-2; j_gene: TRBJ2-1; len: 13; CDR3aa: ASSLYEWSYNEQF
d_gene: NA; v_gene: TRBV9; j_gene: TRBJ2-1; len: 14; CDR3aa: ASSLLRESDGNEQF
d_gene: NA; v_gene: TRBV6-1; j_gene: TRBJ2-7; len: 11; CDR3aa: ASSASSSYEQY
d_gene: TRBD2; v_gene: TRBV13; j_gene: TRBJ2-3; len: 14; CDR3aa: ASSHLAGTSTDTQY
d_gene: NA; v_gene: TRBV6-5; j_gene: TRBJ1-1; len: 13; CDR3aa: ASSYSGGGNTEAF
d_gene: NA; v_gene: TRBV18; j_gene: TRBJ1-2; len: 13; CDR3aa: ASSPLGRGGYGYT
d_gene: TRBD1; v_gene: TRBV7-9; j_gene: TRBJ1-2; len: 13; CDR3aa: ASTTPPRGVYGYT
d_gene: NA; v_gene: TRBV2; j_gene: TRBJ1-1; len: 17; CDR3aa: ASSEGRGWVWERDTEAF
d_gene: TRBD1; v_gene: TRBV27; j_gene: TRBJ2-7; len: 11; CDR3aa: ASSFGQGWEQY
d_gene: NA; v_gene: TRBV4-1; j_gene: TRBJ1-3; len: 11; CDR3aa: ASSPKGGNTIY
d_gene: TRBD1; v_gene: TRBV30; j_gene: TRBJ1-2; len: 10; CDR3aa: AGDREGGGYT
d_gene: NA; v_gene: TRBV28; j_gene: TRBJ1-2; len: 13; CDR3aa: ASPPKDGGNYGYT
d_gene: TRBD2; v_gene: TRBV19; j_gene: TRBJ2-7; len: 15; CDR3aa: ASSITIRDYQPYEQY
d_gene: TRBD2; v_gene: TRBV4-3; j_gene: TRBJ2-7; len: 12; CDR3aa: ASSQDSGGRRKY
d_gene: NA; v_gene: TRBV19; j_gene: TRBJ1-1; len: 12; CDR3aa: ASSIQGRGTEAF
d_gene: NA; v_gene: TRBV4-3; j_gene: TRBJ1-2; len: 16; CDR3aa: ASSQHESVSGFNYGYT
d_gene: NA; v_gene: TRBV13; j_gene: TRBJ2-5; len: 13; CDR3aa: ASSHRTAVQETQY
d_gene: TRBD2; v_gene: TRBV6-1; j_gene: TRBJ2-7; len: 12; CDR3aa: ASSVLAGGYEQY
d_gene: TRBD1; v_gene: TRBV6-5; j_gene: TRBJ2-1; len: 12; CDR3aa: ASSYRDRAHEQF
d_gene: TRBD2; v_gene: TRBV9; j_gene: TRBJ2-1; len: 13; CDR3aa: ASSVGGRADNEQF
d_gene: NA; v_gene: TRBV6-1; j_gene: TRBJ2-4; len: 13; CDR3aa: ASSEARGDRDIQY
d_gene: NA; v_gene: TRBV28; j_gene: TRBJ1-1; len: 12; CDR3aa: ASTQVGVNTEAF
d_gene: NA; v_gene: TRBV15; j_gene: TRBJ2-3; len: 14; CDR3aa: ATSSGAPGRTDTQY
d_gene: NA; v_gene: TRBV7-2; j_gene: TRBJ1-1; len: 12; CDR3aa: ASITRAGNTEAF
d_gene: NA; v_gene: TRBV6-5; j_gene: TRBJ1-3; len: 13; CDR3aa: ASSQSLGGANTIY
d_gene: NA; v_gene: TRBV27; j_gene: NA; len: 14; CDR3aa: ASSHPSRKNSYEQY
d_gene: NA; v_gene: TRBV6-4; j_gene: TRBJ2-1; len: 11; CDR3aa: ASSERTNNEQF
d_gene: NA; v_gene: TRBV7-9; j_gene: TRBJ2-7; len: 12; CDR3aa: ASSNAGRAYEQY
d_gene: TRBD2; v_gene: TRBV6-4; j_gene: TRBJ2-7; len: 12; CDR3aa: ASSDSLAGGEQY
d_gene: TRBD2; v_gene: TRBV9; j_gene: TRBJ2-7; len: 13; CDR3aa: ASSVDSGSSYEQY
d_gene: NA; v_gene: TRBV7-2; j_gene: TRBJ2-1; len: 14; CDR3aa: ASSLDPGFTYNEQF
d_gene: TRBD2; v_gene: TRBV19; j_gene: TRBJ2-3; len: 14; CDR3aa: ASSVRLAGVGDTQY
d_gene: NA; v_gene: TRBV9; j_gene: TRBJ2-7; len: 11; CDR3aa: ASSWRLESEQY
d_gene: NA; v_gene: TRBV28; j_gene: TRBJ2-7; len: 12; CDR3aa: ASSFQGSSYEQY
d_gene: TRBD1; v_gene: TRBV28; j_gene: TRBJ2-7; len: 12; CDR3aa: ASSFPGQGYEQY
d_gene: NA; v_gene: TRBV5-6; j_gene: TRBJ2-3; len: 12; CDR3aa: ASSLGGSTDTQY
d_gene: TRBD1; v_gene: TRBV2; j_gene: TRBJ1-5; len: 13; CDR3aa: ASTPTGGENQPQH
d_gene: NA; v_gene: TRBV6-5; j_gene: TRBJ1-1; len: 14; CDR3aa: ASSSPWQGRHTEAF
d_gene: NA; v_gene: TRBV27; j_gene: TRBJ2-4; len: 11; CDR3aa: ASSLGRGDIQY
d_gene: NA; v_gene: TRBV29-1; j_gene: TRBJ2-7; len: 9; CDR3aa: SVIDNYEQY
d_gene: TRBD2; v_gene: TRBV2; j_gene: TRBJ2-7; len: 13; CDR3aa: ASSEGLSAGDEQY
d_gene: TRBD1; v_gene: TRBV11-2; j_gene: TRBJ2-7; len: 13; CDR3aa: ASSRYQGAGYEQY
d_gene: NA; v_gene: TRBV20-1; j_gene: TRBJ2-7; len: 8; CDR3aa: SAQGAVQY
d_gene: NA; v_gene: TRBV5-5; j_gene: TRBJ2-7; len: 12; CDR3aa: ASSLGGSRGEQY
d_gene: NA; v_gene: TRBV15; j_gene: TRBJ2-3; len: 13; CDR3aa: ATSRDRGGADTQY
d_gene: TRBD1; v_gene: TRBV7-7; j_gene: TRBJ1-6; len: 14; CDR3aa: ASSGGTGGLNSPLH
d_gene: NA; v_gene: TRBV18; j_gene: TRBJ1-5; len: 12; CDR3aa: ASSRRQIYQPQH
d_gene: NA; v_gene: TRBV4-3; j_gene: TRBJ1-4; len: 11; CDR3aa: ASSQDTGRKLF
d_gene: NA; v_gene: TRBV13; j_gene: TRBJ2-3; len: 11; CDR3aa: ASSLWRADTQY
d_gene: NA; v_gene: TRBV7-9; j_gene: TRBJ1-1; len: 12; CDR3aa: ASSPGLMNTEAF